The 30 T cell receptor beta chains given below trace back to one sample, sequenced in a study of chemoradiotherapy in HPV16-positive cancers. This table comes from immunoSEQ multiplex PCR, and its TCRdb copy is limited to in-frame clones, with some not included. Of roughly 12,000 clones listed, about two thirds are singletons. The specimen was taken from a patient who underwent chemoradiotherapy. These receptors all stem from a human donor with HPV-associated anogenital cancer.

This rearrangement joins TRBV7-9 to TRBJ2-7; D unclear. Looked up from germline, CDR1 is SEHNR and CDR2 is FQNEAQ (reference sequence). Trimming took off 5 bases at V and 2 bases at J, with 13 bases between the two ends. The CDR3 has 14 residues. The CDR3 region is CASSQTLWTYEQYF. The CDR3 region has the DNA TGTGCCAGCAGCCAAACATTGTGGACCTACGAGCAGTACTTC.

The V and J genes are TRBV5-8 and TRBJ1-5, with 7 bases fitting TRBD1. Trimming cost V 4 bases and J 3 bases; bases outside gene matches: 7. The germline gives CDR1 SGHTS, CDR2 YDEGEE. The CDR3 runs 15 residues. The CDR3 DNA reads TGTGCCAGCAGCCCGGGACAGATCCCCAATCAGCCCCAGCATTTT. Translated: CASSPGQIPNQPQHF.

This clone has only a few counts. The chain combines TRBV30 with TRBJ2-2; D remains ambiguous. Germline CDR1 is GTSNPN and CDR2 is SVGIG (reference sequence). V lost 0 bases and J lost 8, with 10 bases in between. The CDR3 is 13 residues long. The CDR3 DNA reads TGTGCCTGGAGTGTATCTATCGATGGGGAGCTGTTTTTT. This gives the protein CAWSVSIDGELFF.

The J gene is TRBJ2-7, the V gene TRBV4-1, with 11 bases identical to TRBD2. Per germline, CDR1 MGHRA and CDR2 YSYEKL. J was trimmed by 4 bases and V by 2 bases; bases with no gene match: 4. The CDR3 totals 15 residues. This chain's CDR3 is CASSQPTSGSYEQYF. DNA of the CDR3: TGCGCCAGCAGCCAACCTACTAGCGGGAGTTACGAGCAGTACTTC.

The rearrangement links TRBV28 to TRBJ1-3; 8 bases fit TRBD1. V lost 6 bases, J lost 3 bases, and 13 bases stayed unmatched. The CDR3 length is 17 residues. Germline CDR1 MDHEN, CDR2 SYDVKM. The DNA of the CDR3 is TGTGCCAGCAGACGACAGGGGTACAGCAGCTTTGGAAACACCATATATTTT. Its protein product is CASRRQGYSSFGNTIYF. The full variable domain, its missing parts supplied by reference TRBV28 and TRBJ1-3, is DVKVTQSSRYLVKRTGEKVFLECVQDMDHENMFWYRQDPGLGLRLIYFSYDVKMKEKGDIPEGYSVSREKKERFSLILESASTNQTSMYLCASRRQGYSSFGNTIYFGEGSWLTVV.

This rearrangement joins TRBV7-3 to TRBJ1-4; D call uncertain. The CDR3 extends over 9 amino acids. Between the trimmed V and J ends, which lost 1 base and 12 bases, there was a span of 0 bases. Germline CDR1 and CDR2: SGHTA and FQGTGA. The CDR3 loop reads CASSLKLFF. The CDR3 DNA follows: TGTGCCAGCAGCTTAAAACTGTTTTTT.

J is TRBJ1-1 and V is TRBV5-1, with D uncertain. The CDR3 has 12 amino acids. V was clipped by 6 bases and J by 7 bases, with 13 bases between them. CDR1 and CDR2 (germline): SGHRS, YFSETQ. CDR3 region: CASKRVSGEAFF. For the CDR3, the DNA is TGCGCCAGCAAAAGGGTGAGTGGTGAAGCTTTCTTT. Using reference TRBV5-1 and TRBJ1-1 for the parts outside the CDR3, the full variable domain is KAGVTQTPRYLIKTRGQQVTLSCSPISGHRSVSWYQQTPGQGLQFLFEYFSETQRNKGNFPGRFSGRQFSNSRSEMNVSTLELGDSALYLCASKRVSGEAFFGQGTRLTVV.

The V and J genes are TRBV6-5 and TRBJ1-1; a weak D match, TRBD1 (5 bases). This CDR3 has 14 amino acids. Per the germline V gene, CDR1 is MNHEY and CDR2 is SVGAGI. Trimming stripped 6 bases from V and 1 base from J, with 12 bases between. Here the CDR3 DNA reads TGTGCCAGCAGGAGCGGGACGGGGAACACTGAAGCTTTCTTT. Its protein product is CASRSGTGNTEAFF.

The chain joins TRBV2 to TRBJ1-3, with no clear D. This CDR3 is built from 15 residues. V shed 3 bases and J shed 0 bases, with 9 bases lying between them. The V gene's germline CDR1 is SNHLY and CDR2 FYNNEI. CDR3 in DNA: TGTGCCAGCAGTGAGACGAGTTCCTCTGGAAACACCATATATTTT. Residues: CASSETSSSGNTIYF.

The chain is built from TRBV19 and TRBJ2-4, with 9 bases identical to TRBD2. Germline loops: CDR1 LNHDA, CDR2 SQIVND (reference sequence). The CDR3 extends over 15 amino acids. Unmatched junction bases numbered 6, after V lost 1 base and J lost 8 bases. The CDR3 reads CASSIVGGRAYIQYF. CDR3 nucleotides: TGTGCCAGTAGTATAGTCGGCGGGAGGGCGTACATTCAGTACTTC.

The chain combines TRBV6-1 with TRBJ1-1; 7 bases match TRBD1. Per germline, CDR1 MNHNS and CDR2 SASEGT. V lost 7 bases, J lost 2 bases, and 4 bases stayed unmatched. This CDR3 comprises 13 residues. DNA of the CDR3: TGTGCCAGCAAATACAGGGGCAACACTGAAGCTTTCTTT. Protein product: CASKYRGNTEAFF.

This chain uses TRBV28 with TRBJ1-2, with D perhaps matching TRBD1 (6 bases). Germline CDR1 reads MDHEN; CDR2 reads SYDVKM. The CDR3 runs 19 residues. V shed 10 bases and J shed 0 bases, with 30 bases lying between them. The CDR3 protein is CATSFPPMTGTLTNYGYTF. The CDR3 DNA reads as TGTGCCACCTCCTTTCCCCCGATGACAGGCACCCTGACTAACTATGGCTACACCTTC.

This chain links TRBV11-1 with TRBJ1-2; 8 bases are shared with TRBD1. The germline gives CDR1 SGHAT, CDR2 FQDESV (reference sequence). Unmatched junction bases numbered 8, after V lost 8 bases and J lost 6 bases. The CDR3 is 13 residues long. The CDR3 reads CASSMDRVNGYTF. The DNA of the CDR3 is TGTGCCAGCTCCATGGACAGGGTGAATGGCTACACCTTC.

This clone was seen a handful of times. The J gene is TRBJ2-3, the V gene TRBV9; 14 positions match TRBD2. J gave up 1 base and V 3 bases, and 4 bases lay outside the gene matches. The CDR3 contains 17 residues. Germline V gene sequence: CDR1 SGDLS, CDR2 YYNGEE. The CDR3 sequence: CASSAEGLAGGTDTQYF. DNA of the CDR3: TGTGCCAGCAGCGCCGAGGGACTAGCGGGGGGCACAGATACGCAGTATTTT.

V and J are TRBV6-5 and TRBJ2-7, with 7 positions matching TRBD1. The CDR3 sequence is 14 residues long. Germline CDR1 is MNHEY and CDR2 is SVGAGI. The V and J ends lost 4 bases and 0 bases, in that order; junction bases with no gene match: 3. CDR3 DNA: TGTGCCAGCAGTTTGACAGGGAGCTCCTACGAGCAGTACTTC. It codes for CASSLTGSSYEQYF.

This clone was picked up a small number of times. V is TRBV14 and J is TRBJ1-1; possible D gene TRBD1, 5 bases. Trimming cost V 1 base and J 7 bases, with 13 bases left between them. Germline V gives CDR1 SGHDN, CDR2 FVKESK. The CDR3 totals 14 residues. The CDR3 coding sequence is TGTGCCAGCAGCCAAGTCGGCGCAGGACATGAAGCTTTCTTT. As protein: CASSQVGAGHEAFF.

This clone was counted only a few times. The rearrangement links TRBV27 to TRBJ2-7; 7 bases match TRBD1. Germline CDR1 reads MNHEY; CDR2 reads SMNVEV (reference sequence). The CDR3 is 14 amino acids. V lost 3 bases and J lost 1; bases outside the gene matches: 3. The CDR3 is CASSLTGQSYEQYF. The CDR3 DNA sequence: TGTGCCAGCAGTTTGACGGGACAGTCCTACGAGCAGTACTTC.

This chain uses TRBV29-1 with TRBJ2-1; D call uncertain. Germline V gene lookup returns CDR1 SQVTM and CDR2 ANQGSEA. This CDR3 spans 14 amino acids. Trimming left V 3 bases short and J 3 bases short, with 12 bases between. The chain's CDR3 is CSVESGKIYNEQFF. The CDR3 region has the DNA TGCAGCGTTGAGTCGGGTAAAATCTACAATGAGCAGTTCTTC.

V is TRBV27 and J is TRBJ1-4, with D tentatively TRBD1 (6 bases). Trimming stripped 5 bases from V and 0 bases from J, with 19 bases between. Germline V gives CDR1 MNHEY, CDR2 SMNVEV (reference sequence). This CDR3 is built from 18 residues. In nucleotides, the CDR3 is TGTGCCAGCAGTCCTACCACAGGGTTCCCTGCAACTAATGAAAAACTGTTTTTT. It specifies CASSPTTGFPATNEKLFF.

As for this clone: Other DNA sequences in the sample encode the same CDR3. The chain links TRBV30 to TRBJ1-1, with D unclear. The V gene's germline CDR1 is GTSNPN and CDR2 SVGIG (reference sequence). The CDR3 is 11 residues long. Trimming shortened V by 4 bases and J by 1 base, and 4 bases separated the two germline ends. The CDR3 nucleotides are TGTGCCTGGAACAAGAACACTGAAGCTTTCTTT. This codes for CAWNKNTEAFF.

V usage is TRBV7-9 and J usage is TRBJ1-2, with D unresolved. CDR3 length: 12 residues. Germline assignment: CDR1 SEHNR and CDR2 FQNEAQ (reference sequence). The germline V and J ends were trimmed by 4 bases and 1 base, with 4 bases remaining between them. CDR3 sequence (DNA): TGTGCCAGCAGCTCCAATAACTATGGCTACACCTTC. Protein sequence: CASSSNNYGYTF.

This clone was detected a few times. The J gene is TRBJ1-4, the V gene TRBV4-3; 9 bases agree with TRBD1. Per the germline V gene, CDR1 is LGHNA and CDR2 is YSLEER. V trimming: 1 base; J trimming: 5 bases; junction bases outside the gene matches: 2. This CDR3 contains 15 residues. The CDR3 sequence is CASSQGGTGNEKLFF. The CDR3, as DNA: TGCGCCAGCAGCCAAGGCGGGACAGGGAATGAAAAACTGTTTTTT.

The chain combines TRBV7-2 with TRBJ1-1, with D unresolved. Trimming pared 5 bases from V and 0 bases from J, leaving 1 base between. The length of the CDR3 is 11 residues. Germline V CDR1 and CDR2: SGHTA, FQGNSA. The DNA of the CDR3 is TGTGCCAGCAGCGTGAACACTGAAGCTTTCTTT. Translation gives CASSVNTEAFF.

This CDR3 is CASSRTGPYTDTQYF. The CDR3 DNA reads as TGTGCCAGTAGTAGGACAGGGCCTTATACAGATACGCAGTATTTT. The chain has TRBV19 and TRBJ2-3; 8 bases are a match to TRBD1. Germline-derived CDR1 and CDR2 are LNHDA and SQIVND (reference sequence). Trimming at V came to 4 bases and at J to 3 bases, leaving 6 bases not matched to a gene. The CDR3 length is 15 residues.

The chain is built from TRBV2 and TRBJ2-1; 12 nucleotides match TRBD2. Per germline, CDR1 SNHLY and CDR2 FYNNEI. The CDR3 is 17 residues long. After removal of 6 bases from V and 3 bases from J, the junction contained 9 bases not matched to a gene. The CDR3 nucleotides are TGTGCCAGCAGCTACTCCGGACTAGCGGGAATCTACAATGAGCAGTTCTTC. Translated: CASSYSGLAGIYNEQFF.

V is TRBV5-6 and J is TRBJ1-3; tentatively, D is TRBD1 (5 bases). The germline CDR1 and CDR2 sequences are SGHDT and YYEEEE. The CDR3 is made up of 15 amino acids. V lost 7 bases and J 4 bases, leaving 18 bases between the germline ends. The CDR3 DNA reads TGTGCCAGCCGCCCAGGCAGGGAAGAAGGAAACACCATATATTTT. Protein product: CASRPGREEGNTIYF.

V gene TRBV7-6 combines with J gene TRBJ1-1; 9 bases align to TRBD1. Germline assignment: CDR1 SGHVS and CDR2 FNYEAQ. This CDR3 has 17 residues. V trimming: 3 bases; J trimming: 2 bases; junction bases outside the gene matches: 10. CDR3: CASSLWVGQGQNTEAFF. In DNA, the CDR3 is TGTGCCAGCAGCTTGTGGGTAGGACAGGGGCAAAACACTGAAGCTTTCTTT.

The rearrangement links TRBV11-3 to TRBJ2-1; 13 bases agree with TRBD2. The CDR3 has 15 residues. The V gene's germline CDR1 is SGHNT and CDR2 YENEEA. The junction had 1 base not matched to a gene; V was cut back by 4 bases and J by 4 bases. CDR3 protein: CASSSGLAGYNEQFF. DNA for the CDR3: TGTGCCAGCAGCTCGGGACTAGCGGGATACAATGAGCAGTTCTTC.

The V call is TRBV29-1, the J call TRBJ2-7, with 7 bases lining up with TRBD1. Trimming cost V 4 bases and J 5 bases; bases outside gene matches: 8. This CDR3 region has 13 residues. Germline V CDR1 and CDR2: SQVTM, ANQGSEA. CDR3: CSVGGQGVNEQYF. DNA for the CDR3: TGCAGCGTTGGTGGGCAGGGGGTCAACGAGCAGTACTTC.

This clone was recorded once. As DNA, the CDR3 is TGCGCCAGCAGCCAAGATATAGGAGGCTCCTACAATGAGCAGTTCTTC. Its translation is CASSQDIGGSYNEQFF. The chain joins TRBV4-3 to TRBJ2-1; possible D gene TRBD2, 5 bases. The ends were cut back, 0 bases at V and 0 bases at J, with 9 bases in the middle. CDR3 length: 16 amino acids. The germline V gene has CDR1 LGHNA and CDR2 YSLEER.